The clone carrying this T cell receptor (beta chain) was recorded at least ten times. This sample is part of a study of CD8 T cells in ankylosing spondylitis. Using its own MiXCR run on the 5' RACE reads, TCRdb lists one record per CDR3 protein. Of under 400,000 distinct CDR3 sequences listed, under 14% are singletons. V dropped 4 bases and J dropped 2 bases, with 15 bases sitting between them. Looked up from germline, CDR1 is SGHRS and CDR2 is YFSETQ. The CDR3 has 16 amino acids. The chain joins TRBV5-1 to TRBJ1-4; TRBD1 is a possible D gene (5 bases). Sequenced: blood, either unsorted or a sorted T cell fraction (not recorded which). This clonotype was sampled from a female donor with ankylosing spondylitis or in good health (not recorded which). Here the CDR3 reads CASSEGTMRTNEKLFF. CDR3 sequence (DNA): TGCGCCAGCAGCGAAGGGACCATGAGGACTAATGAAAAACTGTTTTTT. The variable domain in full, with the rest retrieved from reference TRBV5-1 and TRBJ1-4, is KAGVTQTPRYLIKTRGQQVTLSCSPISGHRSVSWYQQTPGQGLQFLFEYFSETQRNKGNFPGRFSGRQFSNSRSEMNVSTLELGDSALYLCASSEGTMRTNEKLFFGSGTQLSVL.